The rows below give T cell receptor beta chains drawn from one sample of a study of cytomegalovirus exposure and HLA in healthy donors. This table comes from immunoSEQ multiplex PCR, and its TCRdb copy is limited to in-frame clones, with some not included. The sample comprises about 200,000 clones, more than 80% of which are singletons, and about 3.1% rests with the top ten. Sequencing input: PBMCs. The source of these receptors is a young man in good health and CMV-seronegative. Each CDR3 is given with its conserved first and last residue. Fields, in order: J gene, clone size, V gene, D gene, CDR3 DNA, CDR3 protein. A D gene is named only where the DNA matches it firmly. Rows may omit the clone size; those that give it use once, few, many or a size class.

TRBJ2-7	-	TRBV5-6	TRBD2	TGTGCCAGCAGCCGAAGCGGGGGGTACGAGCAGTACTTC	CASSRSGGYEQYF
TRBJ2-3	-	TRBV9	TRBD1	TGTGCCAGCAGCGTCCAACAGGGGGGCGGGACCAGCACAGATACGCAGTATTTT	CASSVQQGGGTSTDTQYF
TRBJ1-6	-	TRBV4-1	-	TGCGCCAGCAGCCAAGAGTCGGGGTACAATTCACCCCTCCACTTT	CASSQESGYNSPLHF
TRBJ1-1	-	TRBV11-2	TRBD1	TGTGCCAGCAGCCACCGGGACAGGGGTACTGAAGCTTTCTTT	CASSHRDRGTEAFF
TRBJ2-6	few	TRBV9	-	TGTGCCAGCAGCGTAGGTACCTCTGGGGCCAGCGTCCTGACTTTC	CASSVGTSGASVLTF
TRBJ1-1	-	TRBV7-8	TRBD1	TGTGCCAGCAGCTACGACAGGGGAGAAGCTTTCTTT	CASSYDRGEAFF
TRBJ2-7	-	TRBV18	-	TGTGCCAGCTCACCACGTCGAGACTCCCAGGAGCAGTACTTC	CASSPRRDSQEQYF
TRBJ2-7	-	TRBV27	-	TGTGCCAGCAGCGGGTCCGGGGACTCGGGGCAGTACTTC	CASSGSGDSGQYF
TRBJ2-5	-	TRBV6-1	-	TGTGCCAGCAGAGCGGTGGAGTGGCAGACCCAGTACTTC	CASRAVEWQTQYF
TRBJ2-1	once	TRBV4-3	-	TGCGCCAGCAGCCAAGAAGGAAGTACTAGCCAGTTCTTC	CASSQEGSTSQFF
TRBJ2-2	-	TRBV13	TRBD2	TGTGCCAGCAGCTACCGACTAGCGGGGCAAGGCGGGGAGCTGTTTTTT	CASSYRLAGQGGELFF
TRBJ1-2	-	TRBV2	-	TGTGCCAGCAAGGACAGCCCCTATGGCTACACCTTC	CASKDSPYGYTF
TRBJ2-3	-	TRBV11-2	TRBD1	TGTGCCAGCAGCTTAGTAGGGGGGACAGGGGGGTTTGGGGATACGCAGTATTTT	CASSLVGGTGGFGDTQYF
TRBJ2-3	-	TRBV27	TRBD2	TGTGCCAGCAGATCAGGACTAGCGGGGGATACAGATACGCAGTATTTT	CASRSGLAGDTDTQYF
TRBJ1-5	few	TRBV7-6	-	TGTGCCAGCAGCCCTCTCGGATACAGGGAGTCCAATCAGCCCCAGCATTTT	CASSPLGYRESNQPQHF
TRBJ2-1	-	TRBV7-3	-	TGTGCCAGCAGCTTAACGTCCCCGGGGGTAGTTGAGCAGTTCTTC	CASSLTSPGVVEQFF
TRBJ1-5	-	TRBV19	TRBD1	TGTGCCAGTAGCGTGGGACAGAGGATCGGTCAGCCCCAGCATTTT	CASSVGQRIGQPQHF
TRBJ2-2	-	TRBV9	-	TGTGCCAGCAGCGTAGTGGAGCCGACCGGGGAGCTGTTTTTT	CASSVVEPTGELFF
TRBJ2-7	-	TRBV5-8	TRBD1	TGTGCCAGCTTGATGACAGGGGCCTACGAGCAGTACTTC	CASLMTGAYEQYF